This T cell receptor (beta chain) was sequenced in a study of T cell repertoires in ileal Crohn's disease. This clone was counted between two and nine times. Sample time point: neoterminal ileum biopsy at postoperative endoscopy, about 6 months after surgery. With 0 bases clipped from V and 2 bases from J, the junction kept 4 bases outside the gene matches. The CDR3 loop spans 17 amino acids. Germline V gives CDR1 MRHNA, CDR2 SNTAGT. The data were produced by immunoSEQ multiplex PCR, yet TCRdb's version contains in-frame clones alone and is incomplete. Of roughly 13,000 clones in the sample, roughly 80% were seen once.

The sequenced sample consisted of ileal tissue. This TCR was recovered from an adult with Crohn's disease. The J gene is TRBJ2-3, the V gene TRBV6-4, with TRBD2 matching 11 bases. The CDR3 sequence is CASSDSSSGGTTDTQYF. The CDR3 nucleotides read TGTGCCAGCAGTGACTCGTCTAGCGGGGGGACCACAGATACGCAGTATTTT.